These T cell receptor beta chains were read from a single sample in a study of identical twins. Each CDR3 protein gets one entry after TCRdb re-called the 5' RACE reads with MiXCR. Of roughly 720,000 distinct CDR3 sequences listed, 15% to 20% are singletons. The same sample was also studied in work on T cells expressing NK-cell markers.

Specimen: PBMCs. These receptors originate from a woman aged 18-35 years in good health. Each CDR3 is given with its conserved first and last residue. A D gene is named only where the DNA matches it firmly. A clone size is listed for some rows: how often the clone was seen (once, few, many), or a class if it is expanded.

cdr3_aa: CASSFLARETQYF
cdr3_nt: TGTGCCAGCAGCTTCCTAGCACGCGAGACCCAGTACTTC
clone_size: few
v_call: TRBV7-9
d_call: NA
j_call: TRBJ2-5

cdr3_aa: CASGLTGNQPQHF
cdr3_nt: TGTGCTAGTGGTTTGACGGGCAATCAGCCCCAGCATTTT
clone_size: NA
v_call: TRBV12-5
d_call: NA
j_call: TRBJ1-5

cdr3_aa: CSALYRGLGTEAFF
cdr3_nt: TGCAGTGCGCTTTACAGGGGGCTCGGGACTGAAGCTTTCTTT
clone_size: few
v_call: TRBV20-1
d_call: TRBD1
j_call: TRBJ1-1

cdr3_aa: CSVEGGNSAEAFF
cdr3_nt: TGCAGCGTTGAGGGGGGGAATAGCGCTGAAGCTTTCTTT
clone_size: few
v_call: TRBV29-1
d_call: NA
j_call: TRBJ1-1

cdr3_aa: CASSQDWIQETQYF
cdr3_nt: TGTGCCAGCAGCCAGGACTGGATCCAAGAGACCCAGTACTTC
clone_size: NA
v_call: TRBV3-1
d_call: NA
j_call: TRBJ2-5

cdr3_aa: CASSSRPGWDGYTF
cdr3_nt: TGTGCCAGCAGTTCAAGACCAGGCTGGGATGGCTACACCTTC
clone_size: NA
v_call: TRBV12-3/TRBV12-4
d_call: NA
j_call: TRBJ1-2

cdr3_aa: CSASLAGGPALGEQYF
cdr3_nt: TGCAGTGCTAGTCTAGCGGGAGGCCCCGCCTTAGGCGAGCAGTACTTC
clone_size: few
v_call: TRBV20-1
d_call: TRBD2
j_call: TRBJ2-7

cdr3_aa: CSVSEGLADPNEQFF
cdr3_nt: TGCAGCGTTTCCGAGGGACTAGCGGACCCCAATGAGCAGTTCTTC
clone_size: NA
v_call: TRBV29-1
d_call: TRBD2
j_call: TRBJ2-1

cdr3_aa: CSATGTGETNEKLFF
cdr3_nt: TGCAGTGCAACCGGGACAGGGGAGACTAATGAAAAACTGTTTTTT
clone_size: few
v_call: TRBV20-1
d_call: TRBD1
j_call: TRBJ1-4

cdr3_aa: CASSPKVPLGSYEQYF
cdr3_nt: TGTGCCAGCAGCCCGAAGGTACCATTAGGATCCTACGAGCAGTACTTC
clone_size: once
v_call: TRBV7-6
d_call: NA
j_call: TRBJ2-7

cdr3_aa: CASSFEGAGANVLTF
cdr3_nt: TGTGCCAGCAGTTTTGAGGGGGCTGGGGCCAACGTCCTGACTTTC
clone_size: NA
v_call: TRBV6-5
d_call: NA
j_call: TRBJ2-6

cdr3_aa: CASSQDTPRAGGGNEQFF
cdr3_nt: TGTGCCAGCAGCCAAGACACCCCAAGAGCGGGGGGTGGGAATGAGCAGTTCTTC
clone_size: few
v_call: TRBV4-2
d_call: TRBD2
j_call: TRBJ2-1

cdr3_aa: CASSRTVGTEAFF
cdr3_nt: TGCGCCAGCAGCAGGACAGTGGGCACTGAAGCTTTCTTT
clone_size: few
v_call: TRBV5-1
d_call: NA
j_call: TRBJ1-1

cdr3_aa: CASSYTGEYNEQFF
cdr3_nt: TGTGCCAGCAGTTATACAGGGGAATACAATGAGCAGTTCTTC
clone_size: NA
v_call: TRBV11-2
d_call: TRBD1
j_call: TRBJ2-1

cdr3_aa: CASTRGALHQETQYF
cdr3_nt: TGTGCCAGCACCCGGGGAGCCCTCCACCAGGAGACCCAGTACTTC
clone_size: NA
v_call: TRBV11-2
d_call: NA
j_call: TRBJ2-5

cdr3_aa: CASSFLEESSYEQYF
cdr3_nt: TGTGCCAGCAGCTTTCTGGAGGAGAGCTCCTACGAGCAGTACTTC
clone_size: few
v_call: TRBV11-2
d_call: NA
j_call: TRBJ2-7

cdr3_aa: CASSSFMETQYF
cdr3_nt: TGTGCCAGCAGCTCCTTTATGGAGACCCAGTACTTC
clone_size: NA
v_call: TRBV6-6
d_call: NA
j_call: TRBJ2-5

cdr3_aa: CASTPTGTGGVNYGYTF
cdr3_nt: TGTGCCTCAACCCCGACCGGGACAGGGGGAGTTAACTATGGCTACACCTTC
clone_size: NA
v_call: TRBV10-3
d_call: TRBD1
j_call: TRBJ1-2

cdr3_aa: CASSYSTGSETQYF
cdr3_nt: TGTGCCAGCAGTTACTCGACGGGTTCGGAGACCCAGTACTTC
clone_size: NA
v_call: TRBV6-5
d_call: NA
j_call: TRBJ2-5

cdr3_aa: CASSLRQGGGNQPQHF
cdr3_nt: TGTGCCAGCAGCCTCCGACAGGGGGGAGGCAATCAGCCCCAGCATTTT
clone_size: few
v_call: TRBV13
d_call: TRBD1
j_call: TRBJ1-5

cdr3_aa: CASSQSPGFSDTQYF
cdr3_nt: TGCGCCAGCAGCCAAAGCCCCGGGTTCTCAGATACGCAGTATTTT
clone_size: NA
v_call: TRBV4-3
d_call: NA
j_call: TRBJ2-3

cdr3_aa: CASSYSRAPNGYTF
cdr3_nt: TGTGCCAGCAGTTACTCCCGGGCGCCCAATGGCTACACCTTC
clone_size: NA
v_call: TRBV6-5
d_call: NA
j_call: TRBJ1-2

cdr3_aa: CASSFTRAGEQFF
cdr3_nt: TGTGCCAGCAGCTTCACCAGGGCAGGGGAGCAGTTCTTC
clone_size: few
v_call: TRBV7-9
d_call: NA
j_call: TRBJ2-1

cdr3_aa: CASGLTYEQYF
cdr3_nt: TGCGCCAGCGGACTAACCTACGAGCAGTACTTC
clone_size: many
v_call: TRBV10-2
d_call: NA
j_call: TRBJ2-7

cdr3_aa: CASSLRTSGGETQYF
cdr3_nt: TGTGCCAGCAGCTTACGGACTAGCGGGGGAGAGACCCAGTACTTC
clone_size: few
v_call: TRBV11-2
d_call: TRBD2
j_call: TRBJ2-5

cdr3_aa: CASSPVAYHEQFF
cdr3_nt: TGTGCCAGCAGCCCCGTGGCCTACCATGAGCAGTTCTTC
clone_size: NA
v_call: TRBV11-2
d_call: NA
j_call: TRBJ2-1

cdr3_aa: CASSLIFPTPKIVGASTDTQYF
cdr3_nt: TGTGCCAGCAGCTTAATCTTCCCCACCCCTAAAATTGTCGGAGCTAGCACAGATACGCAGTATTTT
clone_size: NA
v_call: TRBV7-3
d_call: NA
j_call: TRBJ2-3